This T cell receptor beta chain was profiled in a study of T-cell reconstitution after alpha-beta-depleted transplantation in children. As for this clonotype: Its antigen remains unknown.

The germline V gene encodes CDR1 MNHEY and CDR2 SVGAGI. With 4 bases clipped from V and 5 bases from J, the junction kept 6 bases outside the gene matches. CDR3 length: 15 amino acids. As it was prepared, the TCRbeta library received unique molecular identifiers. TCRdb reprocessed the PCR reads with MiXCR, giving one entry per CDR3 protein. The data contain about 500,000 distinct CDR3 sequences, 11% of them seen just once; the ten biggest clones take up approximately 15%. Study-level findings and limits: Some patients' high day-60 TCRbeta diversity was traced to surviving recipient T cells and thymic progenitors. Expanded clones from the graft, numbering several hundred, reportedly supplied alpha-beta T cells about two months after transplant. T-cell counts and diversity were attributed mostly to newly produced T cells one year after transplant.

This receptor was identified in a female patient aged 2-9 years who had a stem cell transplant for aplastic anemia, so the T cells may come from the graft donor. This material consisted of PBMCs, mostly from graft donor cells, taken 180 days after TCRalphabeta/CD19-depleted stem cell transplant. This chain joins TRBV6-5 and TRBJ1-2; 11 bases line up with TRBD1. The CDR3 spells CASSFAGQGAYGYTF. In DNA form, the CDR3 reads TGTGCCAGCAGTTTCGCCGGACAGGGGGCTTATGGCTACACCTTC.